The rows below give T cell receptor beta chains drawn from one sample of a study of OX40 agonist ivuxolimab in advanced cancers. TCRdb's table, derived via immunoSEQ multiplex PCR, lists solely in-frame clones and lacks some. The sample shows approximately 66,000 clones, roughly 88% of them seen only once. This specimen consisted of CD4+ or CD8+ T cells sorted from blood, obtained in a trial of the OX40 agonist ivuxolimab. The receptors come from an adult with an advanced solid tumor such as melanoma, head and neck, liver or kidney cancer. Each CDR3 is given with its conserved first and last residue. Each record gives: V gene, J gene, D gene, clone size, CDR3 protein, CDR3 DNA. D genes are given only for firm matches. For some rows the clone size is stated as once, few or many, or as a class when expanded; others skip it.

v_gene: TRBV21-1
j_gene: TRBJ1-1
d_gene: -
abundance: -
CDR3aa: CASSSRRQGVTEAFF
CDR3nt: TGTGCCAGCAGCAGCCGGCGACAGGGAGTCACTGAAGCTTTCTTT

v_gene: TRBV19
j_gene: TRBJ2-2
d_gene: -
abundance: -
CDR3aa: CAIGGSRFGELFF
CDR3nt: TGTGCCATAGGGGGTTCTAGGTTCGGGGAGCTGTTTTTT

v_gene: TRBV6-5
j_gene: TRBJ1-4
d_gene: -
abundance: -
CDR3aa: CASSLTRRNEKLFF
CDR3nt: TGTGCCAGCAGCCTTACAAGGCGCAATGAAAAACTGTTTTTT

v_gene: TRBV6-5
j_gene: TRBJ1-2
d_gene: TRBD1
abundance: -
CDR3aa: CASRETGASGYTF
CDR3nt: TGTGCCAGCAGAGAGACAGGGGCCTCGGGCTACACCTTC

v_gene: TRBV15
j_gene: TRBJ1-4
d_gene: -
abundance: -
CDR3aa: CATSRSGKLEKLFF
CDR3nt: TGTGCCACCAGCAGGTCCGGTAAACTAGAAAAACTGTTTTTT

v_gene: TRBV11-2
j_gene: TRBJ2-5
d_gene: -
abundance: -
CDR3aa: CASSPALQGRETQYF
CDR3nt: TGTGCCAGCAGCCCCGCCCTACAGGGTCGAGAGACCCAGTACTTC

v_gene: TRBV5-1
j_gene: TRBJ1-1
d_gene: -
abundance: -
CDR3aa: CASSFGATVMNTEAFF
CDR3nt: TGCGCCAGCAGCTTTGGGGCGACTGTAATGAACACTGAAGCTTTCTTT

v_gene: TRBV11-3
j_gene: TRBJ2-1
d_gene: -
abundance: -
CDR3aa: CASSLSSGIYNEQFF
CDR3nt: TGTGCCAGCAGCTTGTCCTCCGGGATCTACAATGAGCAGTTCTTC

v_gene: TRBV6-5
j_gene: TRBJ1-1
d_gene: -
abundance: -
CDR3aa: CASSYSTRQNTEAFF
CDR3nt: TGTGCCAGCAGTTACTCGACGCGCCAGAACACTGAAGCTTTCTTT

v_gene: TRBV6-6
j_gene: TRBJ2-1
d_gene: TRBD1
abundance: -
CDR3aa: CASNPQGAGEQFF
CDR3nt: TGTGCCAGCAACCCGCAGGGGGCGGGGGAGCAGTTCTTC

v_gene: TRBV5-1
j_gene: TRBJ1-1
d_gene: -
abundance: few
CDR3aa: CASSEMRGNTEAFF
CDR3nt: TGCGCCAGCAGCGAAATGAGGGGGAACACTGAAGCTTTCTTT

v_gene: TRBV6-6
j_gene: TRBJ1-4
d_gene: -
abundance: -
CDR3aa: CASSYEGGKLFF
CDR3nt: TGTGCCAGCAGTTACGAAGGGGGAAAACTGTTTTTT

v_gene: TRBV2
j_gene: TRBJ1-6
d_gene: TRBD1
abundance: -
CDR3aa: CASSPQGGDSPLHF
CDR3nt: TGTGCCAGCAGTCCACAGGGGGGGGATTCACCCCTCCACTTT

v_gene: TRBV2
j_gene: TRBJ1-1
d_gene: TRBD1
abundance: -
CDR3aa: CASILQGGNTEAFF
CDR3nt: TGTGCCAGCATTCTCCAGGGGGGGAACACTGAAGCTTTCTTT

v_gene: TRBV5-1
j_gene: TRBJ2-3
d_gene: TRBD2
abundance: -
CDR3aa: CASSPGLAGGARTDTQYF
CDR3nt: TGCGCCAGCAGCCCGGGACTAGCGGGGGGGGCTAGGACAGATACGCAGTATTTT

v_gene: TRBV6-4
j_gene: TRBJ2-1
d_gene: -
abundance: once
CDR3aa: CASSDSKGINEQFF
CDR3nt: TGTGCCAGCAGTGACTCGAAAGGGATCAATGAGCAGTTCTTC

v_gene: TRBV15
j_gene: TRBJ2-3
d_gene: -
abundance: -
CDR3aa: CATSRFPRRGSTDTQYF
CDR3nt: TGTGCCACCAGCAGGTTCCCCCGAAGGGGGTCCACAGATACGCAGTATTTT

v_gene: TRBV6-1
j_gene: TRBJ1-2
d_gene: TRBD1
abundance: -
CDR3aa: CASSESWGQGTYGYTF
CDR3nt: TGTGCCAGCAGTGAAAGTTGGGGACAGGGTACCTATGGCTACACCTTC

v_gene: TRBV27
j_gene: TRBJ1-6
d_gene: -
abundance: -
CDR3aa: CASRRFSGDNSPLHF
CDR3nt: TGTGCCAGCCGAAGGTTCTCGGGGGACAATTCACCCCTCCACTTT

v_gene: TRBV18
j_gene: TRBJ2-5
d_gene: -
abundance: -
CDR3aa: CASSPGREETQYF
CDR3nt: TGTGCCAGCTCACCGGGACGGGAAGAGACCCAGTACTTC

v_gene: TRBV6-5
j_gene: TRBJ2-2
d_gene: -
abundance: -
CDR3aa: CAIRGRPNTGELFF
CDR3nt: TGTGCCATCAGAGGGAGACCGAACACCGGGGAGCTGTTTTTT

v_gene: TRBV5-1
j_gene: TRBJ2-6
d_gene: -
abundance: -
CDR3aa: CASRKEDRGLVLTF
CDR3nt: TGCGCCAGCAGAAAAGAGGACCGGGGGTTGGTCCTGACTTTC

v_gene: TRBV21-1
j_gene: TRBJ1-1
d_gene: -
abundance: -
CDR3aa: CASTKPGPMNTEAFF
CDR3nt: TGTGCCAGCACCAAACCCGGGCCCATGAACACTGAAGCTTTCTTT

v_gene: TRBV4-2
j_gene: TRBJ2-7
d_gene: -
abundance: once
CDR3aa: CASSQNPTPDYEQYF
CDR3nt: TGTGCCAGCAGCCAGAATCCGACCCCCGACTACGAGCAGTACTTC

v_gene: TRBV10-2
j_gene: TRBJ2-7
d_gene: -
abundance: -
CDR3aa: CASSSPGAFYYEQYF
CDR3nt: TGCGCCAGCAGCTCCCCGGGGGCCTTCTACTACGAGCAGTACTTC

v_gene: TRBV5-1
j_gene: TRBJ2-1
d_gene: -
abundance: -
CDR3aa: CASSLGHPNEQFF
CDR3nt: TGCGCCAGCAGCTTGGGGCACCCCAATGAGCAGTTCTTC

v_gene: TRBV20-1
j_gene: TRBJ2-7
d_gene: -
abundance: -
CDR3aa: CSAGTYEQYF
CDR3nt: TGCAGTGCTGGGACGTACGAGCAGTACTTC

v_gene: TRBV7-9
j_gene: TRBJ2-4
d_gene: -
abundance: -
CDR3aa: CASSLVPASKNIQYF
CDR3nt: TGTGCCAGCAGCTTAGTTCCTGCTTCCAAAAACATTCAGTACTTC

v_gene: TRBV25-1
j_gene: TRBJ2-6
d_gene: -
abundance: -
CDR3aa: CASSDSGTPSGANVLTF
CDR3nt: TGTGCCAGCAGTGATTCCGGGACACCCTCTGGGGCCAACGTCCTGACTTTC

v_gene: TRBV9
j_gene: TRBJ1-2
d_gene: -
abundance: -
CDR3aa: CASSSIAGTGYTF
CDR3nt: TGTGCCAGCAGCTCAATCGCGGGGACAGGCTACACCTTC

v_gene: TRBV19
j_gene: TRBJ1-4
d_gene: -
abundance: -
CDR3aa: CASGWSVNEKLFF
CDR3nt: TGTGCCAGTGGATGGAGTGTTAATGAAAAACTGTTTTTT

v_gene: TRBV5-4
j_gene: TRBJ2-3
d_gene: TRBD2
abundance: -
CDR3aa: CASSPRLAGGPDTQYF
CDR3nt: TGTGCCAGCAGCCCCCGACTAGCGGGGGGTCCAGATACGCAGTATTTT

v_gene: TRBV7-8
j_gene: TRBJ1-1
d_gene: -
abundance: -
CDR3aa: CASSFNLKGTEAFF
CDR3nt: TGTGCCAGCAGCTTCAATTTAAAAGGGACAGAAGCTTTCTTT

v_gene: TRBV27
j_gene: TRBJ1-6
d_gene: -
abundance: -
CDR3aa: CASRSGSYNSPLHF
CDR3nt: TGTGCCAGCAGGTCAGGCTCCTATAATTCACCCCTCCACTTT

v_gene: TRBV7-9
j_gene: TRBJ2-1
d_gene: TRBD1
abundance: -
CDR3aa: CASSPPGQGLSEQFF
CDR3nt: TGTGCCAGCAGCCCCCCGGGACAGGGGTTGAGCGAGCAGTTCTTC

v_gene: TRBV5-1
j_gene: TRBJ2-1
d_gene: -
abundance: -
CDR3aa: CASSFLSGTDNEQFF
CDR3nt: TGCGCCAGCAGCTTTTTGTCCGGGACCGACAATGAGCAGTTCTTC

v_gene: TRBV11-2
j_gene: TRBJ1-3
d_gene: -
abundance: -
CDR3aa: CASSLGQGGNTIYF
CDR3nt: TGTGCCAGCAGCTTAGGGCAGGGGGGAAACACCATATATTTT

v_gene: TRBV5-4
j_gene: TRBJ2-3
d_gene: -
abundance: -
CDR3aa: CASSLAGSTDTQYF
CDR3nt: TGTGCCAGCAGCTTGGCCGGGAGTACAGATACGCAGTATTTT

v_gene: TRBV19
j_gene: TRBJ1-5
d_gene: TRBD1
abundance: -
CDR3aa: CASMDRDQPQHF
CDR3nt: TGTGCCAGTATGGACAGGGACCAGCCCCAGCATTTT

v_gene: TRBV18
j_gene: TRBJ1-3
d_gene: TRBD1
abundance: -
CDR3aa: CASSPPTGFGNTIYF
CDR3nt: TGTGCCAGCTCACCACCGACAGGGTTCGGAAACACCATATATTTT

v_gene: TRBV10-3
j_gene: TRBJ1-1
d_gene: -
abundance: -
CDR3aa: CAISQGLEVGAFF
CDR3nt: TGTGCCATCAGTCAGGGGCTAGAGGTGGGAGCTTTCTTT

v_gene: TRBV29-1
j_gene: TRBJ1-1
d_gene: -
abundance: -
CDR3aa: CSVSTGRTEAFF
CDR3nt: TGCAGCGTATCCACAGGGCGCACTGAAGCTTTCTTT

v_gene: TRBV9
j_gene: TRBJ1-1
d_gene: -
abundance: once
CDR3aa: CASSVDHRWGTEAFF
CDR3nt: TGTGCCAGCAGCGTAGATCACAGGTGGGGGACTGAAGCTTTCTTT

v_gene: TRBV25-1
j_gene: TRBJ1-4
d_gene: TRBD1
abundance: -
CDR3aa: CASTLGQGLELFF
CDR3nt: TGTGCCAGCACCCTCGGACAGGGTTTGGAACTGTTTTTT

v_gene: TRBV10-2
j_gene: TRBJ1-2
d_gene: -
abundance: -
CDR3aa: CASSDIGESYGYTF
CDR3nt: TGCGCCAGCAGTGATATTGGAGAGAGCTATGGCTACACCTTC

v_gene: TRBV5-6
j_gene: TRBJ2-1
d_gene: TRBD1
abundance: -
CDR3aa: CASSDRGGNEQFF
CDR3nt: TGTGCCAGCAGCGACAGGGGGGGGAATGAGCAGTTCTTC

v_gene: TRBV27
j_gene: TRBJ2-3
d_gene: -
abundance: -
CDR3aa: CAVTDTQYF
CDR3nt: TGTGCCGTCACAGATACGCAGTATTTT

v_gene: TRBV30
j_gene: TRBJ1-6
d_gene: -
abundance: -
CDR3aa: CAWSGGGNSPLHF
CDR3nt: TGTGCCTGGAGTGGTGGGGGAAATTCACCCCTCCACTTT

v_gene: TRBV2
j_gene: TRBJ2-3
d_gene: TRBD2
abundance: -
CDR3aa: CASPPGGTYTDTQYF
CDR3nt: TGTGCCAGTCCTCCGGGAGGGACCTACACAGATACGCAGTATTTT

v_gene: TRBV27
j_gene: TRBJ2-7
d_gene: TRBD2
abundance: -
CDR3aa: CASSFSGSGGSYEQYF
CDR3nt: TGTGCCAGCAGTTTCTCGGGTAGCGGGGGGTCCTACGAGCAGTACTTC

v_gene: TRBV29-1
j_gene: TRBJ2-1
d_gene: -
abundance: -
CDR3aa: CSVDDAGEQFF
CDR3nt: TGCAGCGTTGACGATGCGGGTGAGCAGTTCTTC

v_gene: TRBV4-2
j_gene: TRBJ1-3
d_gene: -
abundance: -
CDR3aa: CASSQERGTRGTIYF
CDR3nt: TGTGCCAGCAGCCAAGAACGGGGCACCCGGGGCACCATATATTTT

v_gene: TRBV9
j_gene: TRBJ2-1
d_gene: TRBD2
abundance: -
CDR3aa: CASSGSGGAYNEQFF
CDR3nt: TGTGCCAGCAGCGGGAGCGGGGGGGCTTACAATGAGCAGTTCTTC

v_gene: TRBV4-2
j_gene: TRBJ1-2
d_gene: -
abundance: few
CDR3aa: CASSQATEAYYGYTF
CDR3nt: TGTGCCAGCAGCCAAGCGACAGAGGCGTACTATGGCTACACCTTC

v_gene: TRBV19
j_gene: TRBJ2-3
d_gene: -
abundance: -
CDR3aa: CASHPRHSTDTQYF
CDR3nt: TGTGCCAGTCATCCGCGGCACAGCACAGATACGCAGTATTTT

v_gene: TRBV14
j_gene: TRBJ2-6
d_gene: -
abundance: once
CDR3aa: CASSQDKGTSGANVLTF
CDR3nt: TGTGCCAGCAGCCAAGATAAAGGGACTTCTGGGGCCAACGTCCTGACTTTC

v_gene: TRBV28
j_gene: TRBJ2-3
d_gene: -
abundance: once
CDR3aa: CASLDGPSTDTQYF
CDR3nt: TGTGCCAGCCTTGATGGGCCATCCACAGATACGCAGTATTTT